This is a list of T cell receptor beta chains from one sample in a study of preoperative IRX-2 immunotherapy in early breast cancer. Using immunoSEQ multiplex PCR, the repertoire was profiled, and TCRdb retains in-frame clones only, with some absent. Among some 99,000 clones listed, about nine tenths were seen once. The specimen comprised tumor tissue, sampled after IRX-2 immunotherapy. The receptor set was obtained from a human donor with breast cancer. The CDR3 runs from the conserved cysteine through the conserved F or W. The D gene is left open where the match is weak. Expanded clones are given a class, and other clones once, few, many or no size at all.

abundance,len,j_gene,v_gene,d_gene,CDR3nt,CDR3aa
.,14,TRBJ1-4,TRBV5-1,.,TGCGCCAGCAGCTCGCAGGGGACTAATGAAAAACTGTTTTTT,CASSSQGTNEKLFF
.,13,TRBJ2-7,TRBV7-1,.,TGTGCCAGCACCTCCCGGGGCAACTACGAGCAGTACTTC,CASTSRGNYEQYF
.,13,TRBJ1-5,TRBV29-1,.,TGCAGCGTTGAGACAGACCTAAATCAGCCCCAGCATTTT,CSVETDLNQPQHF
once,16,TRBJ2-7,TRBV5-1,TRBD1,TGCGCCAGCAGCCCGCATATAGGGACAGGGTCCCACGAGCAGTACTTC,CASSPHIGTGSHEQYF
.,13,TRBJ1-5,TRBV7-4,.,TGTGCCAGCAGCTTATCCATGAATCAGCCCCAGCATTTT,CASSLSMNQPQHF
.,15,TRBJ2-7,TRBV23-1,TRBD2,TGCGCCAGCAGTCAATCGGCGGGAGCGCCCTACGAGCAGTACTTC,CASSQSAGAPYEQYF
.,13,TRBJ2-5,TRBV30,.,TGTGCCTGGAGTGTTATAGCCGCGGAGACCCAGTACTTC,CAWSVIAAETQYF
.,13,TRBJ2-7,TRBV28,.,TGTGCCAGCAGTTTCCTACGGCGGCTCGAGCAGTACTTC,CASSFLRRLEQYF
.,17,TRBJ2-2,TRBV22-1,.,TGTGCCAGCAGTTTGATTCCCGGAGGTCTGGACACCGGGGAGCTGTTTTTT,CASSLIPGGLDTGELFF
.,14,TRBJ2-1,TRBV7-4,TRBD2,TGTGCCAGCAGCGTTCGGACTAGCACCTATGAGCAGTTCTTC,CASSVRTSTYEQFF
.,15,TRBJ1-3,TRBV6-8,.,TGTGCCAGCAGTTATAAGTGGGGATCCGGAAACACCATATATTTT,CASSYKWGSGNTIYF
.,15,TRBJ1-5,TRBV28,.,TGTGCCAGCAGTTTATCCGGGACGACCAATCAGCCCCAGCATTTT,CASSLSGTTNQPQHF
.,14,TRBJ2-3,TRBV7-7,.,TGTGCCAGCAGCTTCGGTCGGTTCGGGGGTACGCAGTATTTT,CASSFGRFGGTQYF
.,13,TRBJ1-2,TRBV6-8,TRBD1,TGTGCCATCGCTGGGCAGGGGGGTTTTGGCTACACCTTC,CAIAGQGGFGYTF
.,14,TRBJ1-4,TRBV19,.,TGTGCCAGTGTTGGGCGACAGGACCCTGAAAAACTGTTTTTT,CASVGRQDPEKLFF
.,12,TRBJ1-6,TRBV28,.,TGTGCCAGCAGTGTTGGACCCTCACCCCTCCACTTT,CASSVGPSPLHF
.,14,TRBJ2-3,TRBV29-1,TRBD2,TGCAGCGCCCTGACTAGCCTTTATTCAGATACGCAGTATTTT,CSALTSLYSDTQYF
few,14,TRBJ1-2,TRBV6-8,TRBD1,TGTGCCAGCAGCTGGGGACAGGCTAACTATGGCTACACCTTC,CASSWGQANYGYTF
.,14,TRBJ1-1,TRBV7-6,.,TGTGCCAGCAGCGGAGGACTGGGGAACACTGAAGCTTTCTTT,CASSGGLGNTEAFF